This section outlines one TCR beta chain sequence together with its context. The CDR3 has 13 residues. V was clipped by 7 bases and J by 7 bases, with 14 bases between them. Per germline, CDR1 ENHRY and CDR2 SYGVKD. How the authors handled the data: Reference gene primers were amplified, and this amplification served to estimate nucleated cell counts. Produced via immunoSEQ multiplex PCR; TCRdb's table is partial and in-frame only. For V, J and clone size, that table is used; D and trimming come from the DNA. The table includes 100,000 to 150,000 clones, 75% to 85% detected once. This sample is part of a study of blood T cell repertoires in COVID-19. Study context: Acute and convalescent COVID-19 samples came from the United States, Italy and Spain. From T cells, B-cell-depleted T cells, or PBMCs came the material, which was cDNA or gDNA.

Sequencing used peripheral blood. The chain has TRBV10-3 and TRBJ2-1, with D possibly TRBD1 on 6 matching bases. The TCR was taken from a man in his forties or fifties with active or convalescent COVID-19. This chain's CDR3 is CAIKGEIVNEQFF. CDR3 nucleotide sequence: TGTGCCATCAAGGGGGAGATTGTAAATGAGCAGTTCTTC.